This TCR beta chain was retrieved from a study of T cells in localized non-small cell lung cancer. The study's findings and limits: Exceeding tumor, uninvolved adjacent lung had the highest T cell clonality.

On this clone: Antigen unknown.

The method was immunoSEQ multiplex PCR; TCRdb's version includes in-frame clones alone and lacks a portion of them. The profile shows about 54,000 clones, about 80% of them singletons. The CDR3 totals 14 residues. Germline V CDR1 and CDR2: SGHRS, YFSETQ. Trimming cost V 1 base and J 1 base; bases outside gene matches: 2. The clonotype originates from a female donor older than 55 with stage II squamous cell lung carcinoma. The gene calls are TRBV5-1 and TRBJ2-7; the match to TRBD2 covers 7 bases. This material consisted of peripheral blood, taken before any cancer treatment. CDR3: CASSLLGGSYEQYF. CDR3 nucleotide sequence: TGCGCCAGCAGCTTGTTGGGGGGGTCCTACGAGCAGTACTTC.